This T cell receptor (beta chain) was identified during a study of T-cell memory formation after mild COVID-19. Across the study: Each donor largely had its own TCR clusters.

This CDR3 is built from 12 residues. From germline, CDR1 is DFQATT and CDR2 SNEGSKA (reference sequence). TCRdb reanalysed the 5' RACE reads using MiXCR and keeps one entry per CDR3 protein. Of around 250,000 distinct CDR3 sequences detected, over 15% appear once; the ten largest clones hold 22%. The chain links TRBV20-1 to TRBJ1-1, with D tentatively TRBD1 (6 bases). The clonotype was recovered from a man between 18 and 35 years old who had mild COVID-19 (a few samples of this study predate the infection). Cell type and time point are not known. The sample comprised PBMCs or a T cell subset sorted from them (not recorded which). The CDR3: CRQATGTKEAFF. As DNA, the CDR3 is TGCAGGCAAGCGACCGGGACAAAAGAAGCTTTCTTT.